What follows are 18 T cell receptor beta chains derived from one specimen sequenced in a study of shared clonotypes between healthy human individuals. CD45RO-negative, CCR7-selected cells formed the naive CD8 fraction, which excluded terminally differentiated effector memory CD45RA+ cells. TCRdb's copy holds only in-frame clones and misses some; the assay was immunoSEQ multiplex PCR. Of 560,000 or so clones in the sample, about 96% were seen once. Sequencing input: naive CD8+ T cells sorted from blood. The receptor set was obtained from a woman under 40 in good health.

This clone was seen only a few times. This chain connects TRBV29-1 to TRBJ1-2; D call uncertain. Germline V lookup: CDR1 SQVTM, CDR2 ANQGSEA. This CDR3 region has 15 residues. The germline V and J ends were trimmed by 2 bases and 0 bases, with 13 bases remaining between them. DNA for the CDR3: TGCAGCGTTGAAAAGGAGAGGGAAACTAACTATGGCTACACCTTC. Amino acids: CSVEKERETNYGYTF.

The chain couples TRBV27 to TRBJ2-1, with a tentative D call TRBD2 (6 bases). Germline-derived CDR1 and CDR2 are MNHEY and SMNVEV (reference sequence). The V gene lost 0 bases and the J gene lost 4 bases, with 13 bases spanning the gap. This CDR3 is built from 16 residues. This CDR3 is CASSLSVGTFYNEQFF. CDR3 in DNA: TGTGCCAGCAGTTTATCTGTCGGGACTTTTTACAATGAGCAGTTCTTC.

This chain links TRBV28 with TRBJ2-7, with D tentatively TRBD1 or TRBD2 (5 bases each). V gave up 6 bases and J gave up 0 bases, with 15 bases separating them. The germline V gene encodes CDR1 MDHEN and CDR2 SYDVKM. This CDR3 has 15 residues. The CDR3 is CASSLRGRPSYEQYF. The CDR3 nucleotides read TGTGCCAGCAGCTTAAGGGGACGACCCTCCTACGAGCAGTACTTC.

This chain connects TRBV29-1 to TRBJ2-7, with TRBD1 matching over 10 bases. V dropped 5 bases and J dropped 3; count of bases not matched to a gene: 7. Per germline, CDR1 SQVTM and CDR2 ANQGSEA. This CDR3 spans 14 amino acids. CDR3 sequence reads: CSVKGGQGSYEQYF. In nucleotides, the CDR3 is TGCAGCGTTAAGGGGGGACAGGGGAGCTACGAGCAGTACTTC.

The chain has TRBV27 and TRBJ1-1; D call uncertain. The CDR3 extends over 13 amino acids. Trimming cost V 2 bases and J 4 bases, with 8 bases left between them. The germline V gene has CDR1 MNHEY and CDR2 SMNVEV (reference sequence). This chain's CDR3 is CASSLIWGTEAFF. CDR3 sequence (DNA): TGTGCCAGCAGTTTAATTTGGGGCACTGAAGCTTTCTTT.

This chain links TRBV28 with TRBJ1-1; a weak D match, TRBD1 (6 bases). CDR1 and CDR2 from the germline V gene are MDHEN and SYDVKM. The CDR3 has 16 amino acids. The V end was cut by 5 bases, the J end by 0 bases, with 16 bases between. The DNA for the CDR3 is TGTGCCAGCAGTGAGATAGGACAGTCCATGAACACTGAAGCTTTCTTT. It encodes CASSEIGQSMNTEAFF.

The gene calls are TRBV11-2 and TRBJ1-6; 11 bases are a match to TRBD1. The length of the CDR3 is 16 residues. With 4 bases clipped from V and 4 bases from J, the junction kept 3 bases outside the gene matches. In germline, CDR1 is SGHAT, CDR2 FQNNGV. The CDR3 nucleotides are TGTGCCAGCAGCTGGACAGGGGGCCTTTATAATTCACCCCTCCACTTT. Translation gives CASSWTGGLYNSPLHF.

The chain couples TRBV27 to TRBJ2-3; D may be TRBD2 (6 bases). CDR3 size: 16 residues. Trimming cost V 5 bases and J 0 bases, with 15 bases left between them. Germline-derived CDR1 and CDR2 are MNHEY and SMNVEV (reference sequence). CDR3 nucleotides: TGTGCCAGCAGTCCTTATAGCGGATCTAGCACAGATACGCAGTATTTT. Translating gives CASSPYSGSSTDTQYF.

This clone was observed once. In DNA form, the CDR3 reads TGCAGCGTTGAAGGGCAGGGTGGTCGCTATGGCTACACCTTC. Encoded protein: CSVEGQGGRYGYTF. The V and J genes are TRBV29-1 and TRBJ1-2, with TRBD1 as a possible D gene (5 bases). Germline V CDR1 and CDR2: SQVTM, ANQGSEA. V was pared by 1 base and J by 4 bases, with 13 bases between. This CDR3 spans 14 amino acids.

The CDR3 loop reads CASSLALSYNEQFF. CDR3 DNA sequence: TGTGCCAGCAGCTTAGCCCTCTCCTACAATGAGCAGTTCTTC. The chain carries TRBV13 and TRBJ2-1; no definite D call. Trimming left V 1 base short and J 0 bases short, with 4 bases between. Germline V gives CDR1 PRHDT, CDR2 FYEKMQ (reference sequence). The CDR3 spans 14 residues.

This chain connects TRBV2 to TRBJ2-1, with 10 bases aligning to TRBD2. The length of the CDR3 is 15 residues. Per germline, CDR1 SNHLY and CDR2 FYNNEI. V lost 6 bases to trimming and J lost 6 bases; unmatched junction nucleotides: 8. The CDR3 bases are TGTGCCAGCAGACTCCTAGCGGGAGCTGTCAATGAGCAGTTCTTC. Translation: CASRLLAGAVNEQFF.

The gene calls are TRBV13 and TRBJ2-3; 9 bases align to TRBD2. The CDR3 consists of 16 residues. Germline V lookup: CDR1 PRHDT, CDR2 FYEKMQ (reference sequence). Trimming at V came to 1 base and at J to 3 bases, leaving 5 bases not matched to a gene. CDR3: CASSLEAGGPTDTQYF. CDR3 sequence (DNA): TGTGCCAGCAGCTTAGAGGCGGGAGGGCCTACAGATACGCAGTATTTT.

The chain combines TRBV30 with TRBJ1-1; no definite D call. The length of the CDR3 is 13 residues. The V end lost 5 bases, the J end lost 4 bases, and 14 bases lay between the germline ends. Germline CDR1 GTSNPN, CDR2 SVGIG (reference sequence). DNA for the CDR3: TGTGCCTGGGGAGATCACAGTGGCACTGAAGCTTTCTTT. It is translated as CAWGDHSGTEAFF.

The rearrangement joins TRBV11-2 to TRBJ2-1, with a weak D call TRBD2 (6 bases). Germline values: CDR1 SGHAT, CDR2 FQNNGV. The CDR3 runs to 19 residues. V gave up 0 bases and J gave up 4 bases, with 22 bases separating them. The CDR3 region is CASSLDRPLALSTYNEQFF. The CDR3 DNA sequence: TGTGCCAGCAGCTTAGATAGGCCACTAGCCCTGAGTACGTACAATGAGCAGTTCTTC.

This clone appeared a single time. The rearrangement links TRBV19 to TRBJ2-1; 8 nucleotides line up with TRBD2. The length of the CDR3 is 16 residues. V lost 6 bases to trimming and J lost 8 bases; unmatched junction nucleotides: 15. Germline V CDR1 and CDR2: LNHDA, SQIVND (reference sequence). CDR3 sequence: CASSLTGSGTGHEQFF. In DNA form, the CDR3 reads TGTGCCAGTAGCCTCACTGGTAGCGGGACGGGCCATGAGCAGTTCTTC.

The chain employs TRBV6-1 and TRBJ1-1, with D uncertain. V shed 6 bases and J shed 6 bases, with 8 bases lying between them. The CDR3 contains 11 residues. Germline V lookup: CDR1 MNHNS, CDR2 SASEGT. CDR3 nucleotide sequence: TGTGCCAGCAGGAGGGTCCCTGAAGCTTTCTTT. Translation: CASRRVPEAFF.

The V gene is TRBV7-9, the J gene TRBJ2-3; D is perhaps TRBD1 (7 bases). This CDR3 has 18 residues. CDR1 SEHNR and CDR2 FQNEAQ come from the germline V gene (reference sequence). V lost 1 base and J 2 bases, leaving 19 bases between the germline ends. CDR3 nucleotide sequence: TGTGCCAGCAGCTTAGTCCGACGACAGGGACTTAACACAGATACGCAGTATTTT. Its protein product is CASSLVRRQGLNTDTQYF.

CDR3 DNA sequence: TGTGCCACCAGCAGAGATGGGGGGCCGGGGACTGAAGCTTTCTTT. It encodes CATSRDGGPGTEAFF. The chain uses TRBV15 and TRBJ1-1, with D tentatively TRBD1 (6 bases). V dropped 0 bases and J dropped 5 bases, with 13 bases sitting between them. This CDR3 region has 15 residues. Germline V gene lookup returns CDR1 LNHNV and CDR2 YYDKDF (reference sequence).